A selection of T cell receptor beta chains follows, all from one sample in a study of blood T cell repertoires in COVID-19. The assay was immunoSEQ multiplex PCR, and TCRdb's table has in-frame clones only and misses some. The table records some 250,000 clones, roughly 83% of them present only once. Sequenced sample: peripheral blood. These receptors all come from a woman of 80 years or more with acute or convalescent COVID-19. CDR3s include the opening cysteine and the closing phenylalanine or tryptophan. The order of the fields is J gene, V gene, CDR3 length, D gene, clone size, CDR3 protein, CDR3 DNA. D genes are given only for firm matches. Not all rows give a size; the values are once, few, many and, for expanded clones, a class.

TRBJ1-2 | TRBV3-1/TRBV3-2 | 13 | . | . | CASSPAYDYGYTF | TGTGCCAGCAGCCCCGCCTATGACTATGGCTACACCTTC
TRBJ1-4 | TRBV28 | 14 | . | few | CASSLSGQVEKLFF | TGTGCCAGCAGTTTATCGGGACAAGTTGAAAAACTGTTTTTT
TRBJ2-7 | TRBV19 | 13 | TRBD2 | . | CASSGLAGYEQYF | TGTGCCAGTAGTGGGCTAGCGGGCTACGAGCAGTACTTC
TRBJ1-2 | TRBV2 | 13 | TRBD1 | . | CASCPGQGYGYTF | TGTGCCAGCTGTCCGGGACAGGGATATGGCTACACCTTC
TRBJ2-3 | TRBV24-1 | 16 | . | few | CATSDWGDPGTDTQYF | TGTGCCACCAGTGATTGGGGTGACCCGGGGACAGATACGCAGTATTTT
TRBJ1-2 | TRBV2 | 11 | . | . | CARDSNYGYTF | TGTGCCAGGGACTCTAATTATGGCTACACCTTC
TRBJ1-1 | TRBV11-1 | 16 | TRBD1 | . | CASSPGTGGAKTEAFF | TGTGCCAGCAGCCCCGGGACAGGGGGCGCCAAGACTGAAGCTTTCTTT
TRBJ2-5 | TRBV28 | 13 | . | . | CASTPGNQETQYF | TGTGCCAGCACTCCAGGTAACCAAGAGACCCAGTACTTC
TRBJ1-5 | TRBV7-2 | 18 | . | . | CASSLLNRAGYSNQPQHF | TGTGCCAGCAGCTTATTGAACAGGGCCGGTTATAGCAATCAGCCCCAGCATTTT
TRBJ2-1 | TRBV6-2/TRBV6-3 | 16 | . | . | CASSYAGVGDYNEQFF | TGTGCCAGCAGTTACGCAGGGGTCGGCGACTACAATGAGCAGTTCTTC
TRBJ2-5 | TRBV18 | 15 | TRBD1 | . | CASSRIRQGGETQYF | TGTGCCAGCTCACGGATCCGACAGGGCGGCGAGACCCAGTACTTC
TRBJ1-1 | TRBV19 | 15 | TRBD1 | once | CASSAGTGPNTEAFF | TGTGCCAGTAGTGCCGGGACAGGACCGAACACTGAAGCTTTCTTT
TRBJ2-2 | TRBV15 | 16 | . | . | CATSRPPGELNGELFF | TGTGCCACCAGCAGACCTCCAGGTGAGCTCAACGGGGAGCTGTTTTTT
TRBJ2-7 | TRBV19 | 13 | . | . | CASRQVGSYEQYF | TGTGCCAGTAGACAGGTGGGCTCCTACGAGCAGTACTTC
TRBJ1-4 | TRBV15 | 14 | TRBD1 | . | CATSRPGQGEKLFF | TGTGCCACCAGCAGACCGGGACAGGGGGAAAAACTGTTTTTT
TRBJ2-7 | TRBV4-1 | 13 | . | . | CASSRGFAYEQYF | TGCGCCAGCTCCCGCGGGTTTGCCTACGAGCAGTACTTC
TRBJ1-6 | TRBV5-1 | 14 | . | . | CASSLGRVDSPLHF | TGCGCCAGCAGCTTGGGCAGGGTTGACTCACCCCTCCACTTT
TRBJ1-1 | TRBV18 | 14 | TRBD1 | . | CASSPPTGGTEAFF | TGTGCCAGCTCCCCTCCGACAGGGGGCACTGAAGCTTTCTTT
TRBJ1-1 | TRBV28 | 14 | . | few | CASSPWGGLGEAFF | TGTGCCAGCAGCCCATGGGGGGGGCTGGGTGAAGCTTTCTTT
TRBJ1-1 | TRBV3-1/TRBV3-2 | 14 | . | . | CASSRSQENTEAFF | TGTGCCAGCAGCCGCTCACAGGAGAACACTGAAGCTTTCTTT
TRBJ1-1 | TRBV6-5 | 12 | . | . | CASIGPERGAFF | TGTGCCAGCATAGGCCCAGAACGAGGGGCTTTCTTT
TRBJ1-5 | TRBV6-1 | 12 | . | . | CASSEVVQPQHF | TGTGCCAGCAGTGAGGTAGTTCAGCCCCAGCATTTT
TRBJ2-7 | TRBV6-5 | 10 | . | few | CATGFYEQYF | TGTGCCACCGGGTTCTACGAGCAGTACTTC
TRBJ1-6 | TRBV15 | 15 | . | . | CATSTRTADNSPLHF | TGTGCCACCAGCACCAGGACAGCAGATAATTCACCCCTCCACTTT
TRBJ2-7 | TRBV3-1/TRBV3-2 | 16 | TRBD2 | . | CASSQGSGLAGEEQYF | TGTGCCAGCAGCCAAGGATCGGGACTAGCGGGGGAGGAGCAGTACTTC
TRBJ1-1 | TRBV6-6 | 13 | . | . | CASAGRGDTEAFF | TGTGCCAGCGCGGGCCGGGGAGACACTGAAGCTTTCTTT
TRBJ2-5 | TRBV7-3 | 14 | TRBD1 | . | CASSLEGGRETQYF | TGTGCCAGCAGCTTGGAAGGGGGCAGAGAGACCCAGTACTTC
TRBJ2-1 | TRBV16 | 12 | TRBD1 | . | CASSPASGGEFF | TGTGCCAGCAGCCCCGCGTCAGGGGGCGAGTTCTTC
TRBJ1-4 | TRBV2 | 14 | TRBD1 | . | CASSVVQGFEKLFF | TGTGCCAGCAGTGTGGTACAGGGGTTTGAAAAACTGTTTTTT
TRBJ1-3 | TRBV18 | 15 | . | once | CASSPIDSSGNTIYF | TGTGCCAGCTCACCAATCGACAGCTCTGGAAACACCATATATTTT
TRBJ1-2 | TRBV30 | 11 | . | . | CACMQGRSYTF | TGTGCCTGTATGCAGGGAAGGAGCTACACCTTC
TRBJ2-1 | TRBV11-2 | 15 | TRBD2 | . | CASSPSGDTYNEQFF | TGTGCCAGCAGCCCTAGCGGGGACACCTACAATGAGCAGTTCTTC
TRBJ1-6 | TRBV19 | 15 | . | . | CASTTTGAPNSPLHF | TGTGCCAGTACCACCACCGGTGCCCCTAATTCACCCCTCCACTTT
TRBJ2-1 | TRBV11-2 | 20 | . | few | CASSSDVSRPPLGTYNEQFF | TGTGCCAGCAGCTCAGACGTCTCCCGACCACCCCTGGGGACATACAATGAGCAGTTCTTC
TRBJ2-2 | TRBV7-9 | 13 | . | . | CASSLERDGELFF | TGTGCCAGCAGCTTAGAACGGGACGGGGAGCTGTTTTTT
TRBJ2-3 | TRBV5-1 | 18 | TRBD1 | . | CASSRTSGTGGGTDTQYF | TGCGCCAGCAGCCGTACCTCCGGGACAGGGGGCGGCACAGATACGCAGTATTTT
TRBJ1-6 | TRBV27 | 15 | TRBD1 | . | CASSGDRDGGSPLHF | TGTGCCAGCAGTGGGGACAGGGACGGGGGTTCACCCCTCCACTTT
TRBJ2-5 | TRBV19 | 13 | . | . | CASSNNHQETQYF | TGTGCCAGTAGCAACAACCACCAAGAGACCCAGTACTTC
TRBJ1-5 | TRBV23-1 | 16 | TRBD1 | . | CASRVTGNRLDQPQHF | TGCGCCAGCAGGGTGACAGGGAACCGGCTTGATCAGCCCCAGCATTTT
TRBJ2-3 | TRBV28 | 17 | TRBD2 | . | CASSLSPSGVLTDTQYF | TGTGCCAGCAGTTTATCCCCCAGCGGGGTCCTCACAGATACGCAGTATTTT
TRBJ1-2 | TRBV10-2 | 13 | . | . | CASMPPGIVGYTF | TGCGCCAGCATGCCCCCGGGAATAGTGGGCTACACCTTC
TRBJ2-7 | TRBV28 | 15 | TRBD1 | . | CASSSPGQATYEQYF | TGTGCCAGCAGTTCCCCGGGACAGGCAACCTACGAGCAGTACTTC
TRBJ2-7 | TRBV7-6 | 14 | . | . | CASSLGGFAGEQYF | TGTGCCAGCAGCTTAGGAGGGTTTGCAGGCGAGCAGTACTTC
TRBJ2-1 | TRBV11-3 | 16 | TRBD2 | . | CASSPGTSGGVGEQFF | TGTGCCAGCAGCCCGGGGACTAGCGGGGGGGTTGGCGAGCAGTTCTTC
TRBJ1-2 | TRBV19 | 14 | . | many | CASIPGAANYGYTF | TGTGCCAGTATTCCCGGAGCAGCTAACTATGGCTACACCTTC
TRBJ2-7 | TRBV5-8 | 16 | . | . | CASSPRQFLDPYEQYF | TGTGCCAGCAGCCCCAGACAGTTCCTGGACCCCTACGAGCAGTACTTC